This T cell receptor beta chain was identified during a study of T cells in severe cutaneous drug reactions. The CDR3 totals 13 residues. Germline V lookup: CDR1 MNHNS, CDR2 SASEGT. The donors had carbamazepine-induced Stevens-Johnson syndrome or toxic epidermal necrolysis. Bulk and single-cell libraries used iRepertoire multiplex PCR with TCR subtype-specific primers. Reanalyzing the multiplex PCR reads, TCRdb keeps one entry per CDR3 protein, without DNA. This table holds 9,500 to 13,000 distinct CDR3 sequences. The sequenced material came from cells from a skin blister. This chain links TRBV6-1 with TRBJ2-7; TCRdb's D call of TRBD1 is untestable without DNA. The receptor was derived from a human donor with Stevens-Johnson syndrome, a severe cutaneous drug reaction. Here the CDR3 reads CASSAKQGYEQYF.